This T cell receptor (beta chain) was captured in a study of CD8 T cells in ankylosing spondylitis. This clonotype was seen a handful of times. V was shortened by 4 bases and J by 3 bases, with 12 bases between the two germline ends. CDR1 and CDR2 from the germline V gene are SEHNR and FQNEAQ (reference sequence). This CDR3 has 14 residues. One entry per CDR3 protein results from TCRdb running MiXCR on the 5' RACE reads. The table lists around 25,000 distinct CDR3 sequences, approximately 12% of them singletons. Sequenced sample: blood. The source is a male donor with ankylosing spondylitis or in good health (not recorded which). The rearrangement joins TRBV7-9 to TRBJ1-2; no firm D call. This CDR3 reads CASSSRASDYGYTF. DNA for the CDR3: TGTGCCAGCAGCTCCCGTGCTAGCGACTATGGCTACACCTTC.